Below are 24 T cell receptor beta chains sequenced from a single sample in a study of T cell responses to AZD1222 COVID-19 vaccine. Profiled with immunoSEQ multiplex PCR; TCRdb holds only in-frame clones, not every one. The sample yields around 120,000 clones, roughly nine tenths seen once. Specimen: peripheral blood, collected on day 0 of AZD1222 vaccination. The receptors were gathered from an adult in good health.

The CDR3 loop is CASSLLGRNNQPQHF. CDR3 bases: TGTGCCAGCAGCCTGCTGGGACGGAACAATCAGCCCCAGCATTTT. The V and J genes are TRBV5-5 and TRBJ1-5, with a possible D match to TRBD1 (5 bases). Germline loops: CDR1 SGHKS, CDR2 YYEKEE (reference sequence). V was clipped by 4 bases and J by 3 bases, with 14 bases between them. The CDR3 extends over 15 amino acids.

This clone appeared once. The chain couples TRBV19 to TRBJ1-2; a possible D gene is TRBD1 (5 bases). The CDR3 length is 13 residues. Looked up from germline, CDR1 is LNHDA and CDR2 is SQIVND (reference sequence). V lost 6 bases and J lost 3, with 11 bases in between. The CDR3 loop is CASSTGGDYGYTF. In DNA form, the CDR3 reads TGTGCCAGTAGCACGGGGGGGGACTATGGCTACACCTTC.

In this sample, this clone turned up once. V is TRBV7-6 and J is TRBJ1-4; the D gene is possibly TRBD1 (6 bases). Germline V lookup: CDR1 SGHVS, CDR2 FNYEAQ. The germline V and J ends were trimmed by 1 base and 3 bases, with 9 bases remaining between them. The CDR3 is made up of 15 amino acids. CDR3 amino acids: CASSLGQEANEKLFF. The CDR3, as DNA: TGTGCCAGCAGCTTAGGACAGGAAGCTAATGAAAAACTGTTTTTT.

The CDR3 here is CASRRTGYTEAFF. DNA of the CDR3: TGTGCCAGCAGACGGACAGGGTACACTGAAGCTTTCTTT. V gene TRBV2 combines with J gene TRBJ1-1; 8 bases align to TRBD1. V was pared by 6 bases and J by 3 bases, with 3 bases of the junction left unmatched. This CDR3 spans 13 amino acids. Per germline, CDR1 SNHLY and CDR2 FYNNEI. Full variable domain (rest looked up from reference TRBV2 and TRBJ1-1): EPEVTQTPSHQVTQMGQEVILRCVPISNHLYFYWYRQILGQKVEFLVSFYNNEISEKSEIFDDQFSVERPDGSNFTLKIRSTKLEDSAMYFCASRRTGYTEAFFGQGTRLTVV.

The gene calls are TRBV5-1 and TRBJ2-5; weak D call: TRBD2 (6 bases). The V end lost 4 bases, the J end lost 5 bases, and 18 bases lay between the germline ends. The CDR3 is made up of 15 amino acids. Per germline, CDR1 SGHRS and CDR2 YFSETQ. Here the CDR3 reads CASSTSPGDGETQYF. Written as DNA, the CDR3 is TGCGCCAGCAGCACCTCTCCGGGGGATGGGGAGACCCAGTACTTC.

The rearrangement links TRBV14 to TRBJ2-7; perhaps TRBD1 as D (6 bases). Germline assignment: CDR1 SGHDN and CDR2 FVKESK. The CDR3 extends over 13 amino acids. V was clipped by 1 base and J by 7 bases, with 11 bases between them. CDR3 DNA: TGTGCCAGCAGCCAAGTAGAACAGGGTGAGCAGTACTTC. This encodes CASSQVEQGEQYF.

The gene calls are TRBV5-4 and TRBJ2-3; D is perhaps TRBD1 (7 bases). Germline-derived CDR1 and CDR2 are SGHNT and YYREEE (reference sequence). The CDR3 spans 13 residues. V was shortened by 3 bases and J by 6 bases, with 11 bases between the two germline ends. The CDR3 reads CASSSRGEDTQYF. The CDR3 DNA reads as TGTGCCAGCAGCTCCAGGGGGGAGGATACGCAGTATTTT.

This chain uses TRBV9 with TRBJ2-1; 7 nucleotides line up with TRBD2. This CDR3 spans 15 amino acids. With 4 bases clipped from V and 2 bases from J, the junction kept 6 bases outside the gene matches. Germline CDR1 and CDR2: SGDLS and YYNGEE. CDR3 sequence (DNA): TGTGCCAGCAGCCCCCGGGAGGACCCCTACAATGAGCAGTTCTTC. Translation: CASSPREDPYNEQFF.

This clone was seen a single time. The gene calls are TRBV19 and TRBJ1-1; D is unresolved. The V gene's germline CDR1 is LNHDA and CDR2 SQIVND (reference sequence). This CDR3 region has 11 residues. V lost 0 bases and J 10 bases, leaving 6 bases between the germline ends. CDR3: CASSIEGSAFF. As DNA, the CDR3 is TGTGCCAGTAGTATAGAGGGATCAGCTTTCTTT.

This clone was seen once. The chain is built from TRBV9 and TRBJ2-1; no firm D call. V was clipped by 0 bases and J by 5 bases, with 6 bases between them. Germline assignment: CDR1 SGDLS and CDR2 YYNGEE. The CDR3 has 13 residues. CDR3 DNA sequence: TGTGCCAGCAGCGTAGGGAGCGACAATGAGCAGTTCTTC. Translated, it gives CASSVGSDNEQFF.

The chain has TRBV6-5 and TRBJ1-5, with 7 bases lining up with TRBD1. Germline V gene sequence: CDR1 MNHEY, CDR2 SVGAGI. The CDR3 consists of 15 residues. Trimming cost V 4 bases and J 1 base; bases outside gene matches: 4. The DNA of the CDR3 is TGTGCCAGCAGTTCGGGACAGCTGAGCAATCAGCCCCAGCATTTT. Its translation is CASSSGQLSNQPQHF.

The chain has TRBV11-2 and TRBJ2-7, with D possibly being TRBD1 (6 bases). CDR1 SGHAT and CDR2 FQNNGV come from the germline V gene. This CDR3 has 13 residues. The V and J ends lost 6 bases and 5 bases respectively, with 14 bases between them. The CDR3 protein is CASRAQTGHEQYF. Written as DNA, the CDR3 is TGTGCCAGCAGAGCCCAAACAGGGCACGAGCAGTACTTC.

V and J are TRBV7-8 and TRBJ2-1; 15 positions agree with TRBD2. The CDR3 has 18 amino acids. Germline V lookup: CDR1 SGHVS, CDR2 FQNEAQ. Germline trimming cut 4 bases from V and 7 bases from J; bases unmatched to any gene: 11. CDR3 residues: CASSSGTSGGLGQNEQFF. The DNA for the CDR3 is TGTGCCAGCAGCTCCGGGACTAGCGGGGGGCTAGGTCAAAATGAGCAGTTCTTC.

The rearrangement joins TRBV5-1 to TRBJ2-5, with 14 bases that match TRBD2. CDR3 size: 16 residues. Germline assignment: CDR1 SGHRS and CDR2 YFSETQ. The V gene end was trimmed by 3 bases and the J gene end by 4 bases; junction bases not matched to a gene: 5. The chain's CDR3 is CASSSGLAGGAETQYF. The CDR3 nucleotides read TGCGCCAGCAGCTCTGGACTAGCGGGGGGCGCAGAGACCCAGTACTTC.

This chain uses TRBV4-1 with TRBJ2-2, with 8 bases aligning to TRBD1. CDR3 length: 16 residues. The germline V gene encodes CDR1 MGHRA and CDR2 YSYEKL. The V and J ends lost 6 bases and 2 bases, in that order; junction bases with no gene match: 8. DNA of the CDR3: TGCGCCAGCAGAGTACCAGACAGGGGAAACACCGGGGAGCTGTTTTTT. Translating it yields CASRVPDRGNTGELFF.

V is TRBV7-2 and J is TRBJ2-3; D perhaps matches TRBD1 (6 bases). This CDR3 is 14 amino acids long. Per germline, CDR1 SGHTA and CDR2 FQGNSA. The ends were cut back, 5 bases at V and 3 bases at J, with 12 bases in the middle. This CDR3 reads CASSPNRETDTQYF. CDR3 bases: TGTGCCAGCAGCCCGAACAGGGAAACAGATACGCAGTATTTT.

The chain employs TRBV9 and TRBJ2-3; the match to TRBD2 covers 13 bases. After removal of 4 bases from V and 1 base from J, the junction contained 3 bases not matched to a gene. CDR1 SGDLS and CDR2 YYNGEE come from the germline V gene. This CDR3 has 16 residues. The DNA of the CDR3 is TGTGCCAGCAGCATCGGACTAGCGGGGGGCACAGATACGCAGTATTTT. This translates into CASSIGLAGGTDTQYF.

The chain has TRBV15 and TRBJ2-5; D is possibly TRBD1 or TRBD2 (5 bases each). Deletions cut 5 bases from V and 5 bases from J, with 9 bases between. The CDR3 runs to 12 residues. Germline CDR1 is LNHNV and CDR2 is YYDKDF (reference sequence). For the CDR3, the DNA is TGTGCCACCAGCCCAGGGACGGAGACCCAGTACTTC. It specifies CATSPGTETQYF.

The DNA for the CDR3 is TGTGCCAGCAGCTTAGGTGGGACAGCAAATGAAAAACTGTTTTTT. Its translation: CASSLGGTANEKLFF. The V and J genes are TRBV7-2 and TRBJ1-4, with 7 nucleotides matching TRBD1. The V segment lost 1 base and the J segment 5 bases; nucleotides outside the gene matches: 4. CDR1 and CDR2 from the germline V gene are SGHTA and FQGNSA. This CDR3 region has 15 residues.

The chain is built from TRBV19 and TRBJ1-5; TRBD1 might be the D (5 bases). V was cut by 6 bases and J by 2 bases, with 14 bases left in between. This CDR3 is 15 amino acids long. From germline, CDR1 is LNHDA and CDR2 SQIVND (reference sequence). The DNA of the CDR3 is TGTGCCAGTAGCCGGGACTTTGGGGGCAATCAGCCCCAGCATTTT. Translation: CASSRDFGGNQPQHF.

This chain connects TRBV27 to TRBJ2-7, with D perhaps matching TRBD2 (7 bases). V was cut by 7 bases and J by 4 bases, with 17 bases left in between. CDR3 length: 14 residues. CDR1 is MNHEY, CDR2 SMNVEV, per germline (reference sequence). CDR3 sequence reads: CASTIRGGVYEQYF. CDR3 DNA sequence: TGTGCCAGCACCATAAGGGGGGGGGTTTACGAGCAGTACTTC.

This clone was detected a few times. The genes are TRBV10-1 and TRBJ1-2; D might be TRBD1 (6 bases). The V gene's germline CDR1 is WNHNN and CDR2 SYGVQD (reference sequence). The CDR3 contains 12 residues. V was trimmed by 3 bases and J by 10 bases, leaving 12 bases between them. Written as DNA, the CDR3 is TGCGCCAGCAGTGATACCAGGGGTGACTACACCTTC. This sequence encodes CASSDTRGDYTF.

This sequence joins TRBV9 and TRBJ2-3; 9 bases agree with TRBD2. Germline V CDR1 and CDR2: SGDLS, YYNGEE. The J segment lost 5 bases and the V segment lost 0 bases, leaving 4 bases of the junction unmatched. The CDR3 sequence is 15 residues long. The CDR3 loop reads CASSVGIAGEDTQYF. In nucleotides, the CDR3 is TGTGCCAGCAGCGTAGGAATAGCGGGAGAAGATACGCAGTATTTT.

The CDR3 loop reads CASSRTFTGYSNQPQHF. The CDR3 DNA reads as TGTGCCAGCAGTCGGACCTTCACAGGGTATAGCAATCAGCCCCAGCATTTT. The chain joins TRBV6-8 to TRBJ1-5, with a tentative D call TRBD1 (6 bases). In germline, CDR1 is MNHGY, CDR2 SAAAGT. The germline V and J ends were trimmed by 5 bases and 0 bases, with 17 bases remaining between them. This CDR3 contains 17 residues.